The TCR beta chain under discussion was sequenced for a study of CXCR3-negative and CXCR3-positive naive CD8 T cells. The study's findings and limits: TRBV-TRBJ usage matched between naive CXCR3-negative and CXCR3-positive cells but not between memory cells. The study found more hydrophobic TRB CDR3s in CXCR3-positive naive cells than in CXCR3-negative naive cells. It was found that naive subsets had comparable surface CD5, and TCR strength was inferred from TRB CDR3 properties. High diversity, comparable across both naive subsets, contrasted with much lower diversity in memory CD8+ cells.

The CDR3 length is 18 residues. Germline values: CDR1 SEHNR, CDR2 FQNEAQ (reference sequence). Regarding this clonotype: Its specificity is unknown.

TRB cDNA libraries were made by UMI-labeled 5' RACE. TCRdb re-called the 5' RACE reads; every CDR3 protein appears as one record, without DNA. This repertoire includes 150,000 to 160,000 distinct CDR3 sequences. The J gene is TRBJ2-2, the V gene TRBV7-9; TCRdb's D call of TRBD2 is untestable without DNA. This TCR came from a human donor in good health. Some clones in this sample may be carry-over from other donors' samples. The sample consisted of naive CXCR3+ CD8+ T cells from blood. Subset indicated: CD45RO-CCR7+CD27+CD95- naive CD8+ T cells expressing CXCR3 (TNR3+). CDR3 in amino acids: CASSSTLTSSANTGELFF.